This passage covers 27 T cell receptor beta chains from one sample sequenced in a study of cytomegalovirus exposure and HLA in healthy donors (dated by TCRdb to the late 2010s). Libraries were made using the immunoSEQ multiplex PCR assay. For the multiplex PCR, a mixture combining 60 forward primers for TCR Vbeta segments and 13 reverse primers for TCR Jbeta segments was used. The source is immuneACCESS, and TCRdb retained only in-frame sequences with V and J called. Part of the clones is not carried over; for the studies checked, unresolved V genes explain less than half of this, and the remainder is unexplained. The sample's records list around 84,000 clones. Clones ranked in the top ten supply about 4.6% of the sample. Sequencing was carried out using PBMCs. The receptors were sampled from a man aged 25 to 45 in good health and CMV-seronegative.

V usage is TRBV7-6 and J usage is TRBJ2-5, with 10 bases fitting TRBD2. V lost 5 bases and J lost 4; bases outside the gene matches: 10. The CDR3 contains 16 residues. Germline CDR1 and CDR2: SGHVS and FNYEAQ. CDR3 region: CASSQSALAGVETQYF. CDR3 coding DNA: TGTGCCAGCAGCCAAAGCGCCCTAGCGGGGGTAGAGACCCAGTACTTC. The entire variable domain, with the rest obtained from reference TRBV7-6 and TRBJ2-5, is as follows: GAGVSQSPRYKVTKRGQDVALRCDPISGHVSLYWYRQALGQGPEFLTYFNYEAQQDKSGLPNDRFSAERPEGSISTLTIQRTEQRDSAMYRCASSQSALAGVETQYFGPGTRLLVL.

CDR3 protein: CASSPGTGVGYTF. Written as DNA, the CDR3 is TGCGCCAGCAGCCCAGGGACAGGGGTCGGCTACACCTTC. The V gene is TRBV5-1, the J gene TRBJ1-2; 10 bases line up with TRBD1. Trimming took 4 bases from V and 8 from J; bases not matched to a gene: 5. CDR1 is SGHRS, CDR2 YFSETQ, per germline. The length of the CDR3 is 13 residues.

The chain is built from TRBV10-3 and TRBJ2-7; TRBD2 agrees at 7 bases. The V gene's germline CDR1 is ENHRY and CDR2 SYGVKD. Unmatched junction bases numbered 8, after V lost 3 bases and J lost 0 bases. The CDR3 is 16 residues long. This CDR3 is CAISERGLSNSYEQYF. Written as DNA, the CDR3 is TGTGCCATCAGTGAACGGGGACTATCTAACTCCTACGAGCAGTACTTC.

This chain links TRBV18 with TRBJ1-5, with 7 bases matching TRBD1. Germline loops: CDR1 KGHSH, CDR2 LQKENI. With 3 bases clipped from V and 6 bases from J, the junction kept 2 bases outside the gene matches. The CDR3 loop spans 13 amino acids. CDR3 region: CASSPDRAQPQHF. DNA of the CDR3: TGTGCCAGCTCACCCGACAGGGCTCAGCCCCAGCATTTT.

This chain links TRBV27 with TRBJ1-5, with D tentatively TRBD1 (6 bases). CDR3 length: 14 residues. Per germline, CDR1 MNHEY and CDR2 SMNVEV (reference sequence). Trimming left V 2 bases short and J 6 bases short, with 11 bases between. The CDR3 nucleotides are TGTGCCAGCAGTTTAGGAAGGGGGGGTCAGCCCCAGCATTTT. Encoded protein: CASSLGRGGQPQHF.

The rearrangement links TRBV10-3 to TRBJ1-4; 8 positions agree with TRBD1. V dropped 6 bases and J dropped 7; count of bases not matched to a gene: 7. Germline-derived CDR1 and CDR2 are ENHRY and SYGVKD. The CDR3 sequence is 14 residues long. CDR3 loop: CAISKTGAAEKLFF. Written as DNA, the CDR3 is TGTGCCATCAGCAAGACAGGGGCGGCTGAAAAACTGTTTTTT.

This rearrangement joins TRBV9 to TRBJ2-7; 7 bases match TRBD2. The CDR3 runs to 14 residues. Germline V gives CDR1 SGDLS, CDR2 YYNGEE. V lost 3 bases and J lost 7; bases outside the gene matches: 10. CDR3 in amino acids: CASSAGDYVWEQYF. The CDR3 nucleotides read TGTGCCAGCAGCGCCGGGGACTACGTCTGGGAGCAGTACTTC.

The chain uses TRBV6-5 and TRBJ2-2, with D unresolved. Germline CDR1 MNHEY, CDR2 SVGAGI. The CDR3 is made up of 12 amino acids. V dropped 6 bases and J dropped 4 bases, with 6 bases sitting between them. The chain's CDR3 is CASSLFTGELFF. The CDR3 DNA reads TGTGCCAGCAGCCTATTCACCGGGGAGCTGTTTTTT.

This chain connects TRBV5-1 to TRBJ1-4, with 10 positions matching TRBD1. From germline, CDR1 is SGHRS and CDR2 YFSETQ. This CDR3 contains 13 residues. The trim removed 6 bases at V and 12 bases at J, leaving 8 bases unmatched. Written as DNA, the CDR3 is TGCGCCAGCAAAGGACAGGGGGGCGAAGAACTGTTTTTT. This gives the protein CASKGQGGEELFF.

The chain uses TRBV6-5 and TRBJ1-5; D is unresolved. In germline, CDR1 is MNHEY, CDR2 SVGAGI. This CDR3 region has 16 residues. The V end lost 2 bases, the J end lost 2 bases, and 13 bases lay between the germline ends. The CDR3 region is CASSYMGRGRNQPQHF. The CDR3 DNA is TGTGCCAGCAGTTACATGGGGAGAGGGCGCAATCAGCCCCAGCATTTT.

The rearrangement links TRBV19 to TRBJ2-5; TRBD1 matches 8 bases. Germline V lookup: CDR1 LNHDA, CDR2 SQIVND (reference sequence). V lost 7 bases to trimming and J lost 5 bases; unmatched junction nucleotides: 12. This CDR3 has 15 amino acids. The CDR3 DNA reads TGTGCCAGTAAGGACAGGGCCCGCTCGGAGGAGACCCAGTACTTC. This gives the protein CASKDRARSEETQYF. Complete variable domain (other parts from reference TRBV19 and TRBJ2-5): DGGITQSPKYLFRKEGQNVTLSCEQNLNHDAMYWYRQDPGQGLRLIYYSQIVNDFQKGDIAEGYSVSREKKESFPLTVTSAQKNPTAFYLCASKDRARSEETQYFGPGTRLLVL.

The chain employs TRBV4-1 and TRBJ1-4, with 8 nucleotides matching TRBD1. With V trimmed by 4 bases and J by 8 bases, 9 bases remained unmatched. Germline V gene sequence: CDR1 MGHRA, CDR2 YSYEKL. The CDR3 is 15 residues long. CDR3: CASSRLQGVGEKLFF. CDR3 DNA sequence: TGCGCCAGCAGCCGCTTACAGGGGGTTGGCGAAAAACTGTTTTTT.

The rearrangement joins TRBV6-5 to TRBJ1-4; TRBD1 aligns across 7 bases. Losses at the gene ends were 6 bases for V and 7 bases for J; bases not matched to a gene: 8. The CDR3 has 14 residues. CDR1 is MNHEY and CDR2 is SVGAGI in the germline V gene. The CDR3 DNA reads as TGTGCCAGCAGATCGAGAAGGGGGCCTGAAAAACTGTTTTTT. This sequence encodes CASRSRRGPEKLFF.

The chain links TRBV10-3 to TRBJ1-5; perhaps TRBD1 as D (6 bases). There are 14 residues in the CDR3. V lost 6 bases, J lost 3 bases, and 12 bases lay in between. Looked up from germline, CDR1 is ENHRY and CDR2 is SYGVKD. This chain's CDR3 is CAISLQGLNQPQHF. As DNA, the CDR3 is TGTGCCATCAGCTTACAGGGCCTCAATCAGCCCCAGCATTTT.

This sequence joins TRBV5-1 and TRBJ2-7; D is unclear. Germline V gene lookup returns CDR1 SGHRS and CDR2 YFSETQ. The germline V and J ends were trimmed by 3 bases and 1 base, with 8 bases remaining between them. The length of the CDR3 is 13 residues. Here the CDR3 reads CASSSQHSYEQYF. The CDR3 DNA reads as TGCGCCAGCAGCTCCCAACATTCCTACGAGCAGTACTTC. The variable domain in full, completed from reference TRBV5-1 and TRBJ2-7, reads KAGVTQTPRYLIKTRGQQVTLSCSPISGHRSVSWYQQTPGQGLQFLFEYFSETQRNKGNFPGRFSGRQFSNSRSEMNVSTLELGDSALYLCASSSQHSYEQYFGPGTRLTVT.

The chain combines TRBV6-4 with TRBJ1-5; D gene uncertain. Trimming stripped 8 bases from V and 8 bases from J, with 10 bases between. This CDR3 spans 11 amino acids. Germline V gene lookup returns CDR1 MRHNA and CDR2 SNTAGT. The CDR3 nucleotides read TGTGCCAGCGGCCCGAGGGAGCCCCAGCATTTT. This translates into CASGPREPQHF.

The CDR3 nucleotides are TGTGCCAGCAGCCCAAGCGGGGAGGCAGAAGCTTTCTTT. Protein sequence: CASSPSGEAEAFF. The chain joins TRBV5-6 to TRBJ1-1, with D unresolved. The V and J ends lost 4 bases and 8 bases respectively, with 15 bases between them. This CDR3 is built from 13 residues. Germline CDR1 reads SGHDT; CDR2 reads YYEEEE.

The rearrangement joins TRBV6-5 to TRBJ2-1, with TRBD1 matching over 7 bases. CDR3 length equals 14 residues. J was trimmed by 6 bases and V by 4 bases; bases with no gene match: 6. The V gene's germline CDR1 is MNHEY and CDR2 SVGAGI. Written as DNA, the CDR3 is TGTGCCAGCAGTTCCCGACAGGGTGCCAATGAGCAGTTCTTC. Translated, it gives CASSSRQGANEQFF.

CDR3 sequence: CASSLDQGGGTGELFF. In nucleotides, the CDR3 is TGTGCCAGCAGCTTAGATCAAGGGGGGGGCACCGGGGAGCTGTTTTTT. The rearrangement uses TRBV11-2 and TRBJ2-2; the D gene is possibly TRBD2 (7 bases). This CDR3 is built from 16 residues. Germline values: CDR1 SGHAT, CDR2 FQNNGV. The V end was cut by 0 bases, the J end by 4 bases, with 12 bases between.

The chain recombines TRBV6-1 with TRBJ2-3; D may be TRBD2 (5 bases). CDR1 is MNHNS and CDR2 is SASEGT in the germline V gene. The CDR3 length is 16 residues. The V end lost 2 bases, the J end lost 6 bases, and 18 bases lay between the germline ends. The DNA for the CDR3 is TGTGCCAGCAGTGAAAAAGTCGTACCCTGGGAGGATACGCAGTATTTT. Its translation: CASSEKVVPWEDTQYF.

The genes are TRBV6-5 and TRBJ1-2; D gene ambiguous. The CDR3 covers 12 residues. Trimming removed 4 bases from V and 8 bases from J, with 11 bases in between. CDR1 and CDR2 (germline): MNHEY, SVGAGI. The CDR3 DNA is TGTGCCAGCAGTTCAGAAGTAACGGGCTACACCTTC. Its translation is CASSSEVTGYTF.

Concerning this clone itself: A junction boundary mismatches the germline segment, possibly from a read error. The rearrangement links TRBV5-1 to TRBJ2-2, with TRBD2 as a possible D gene (5 bases). Germline V gene lookup returns CDR1 SGHRS and CDR2 YFSETQ. CDR3 size: 12 residues. The CDR3 DNA sequence: TGCGCCAGCAGTTTGGGGAGCGGGGAGCTGTTTTTT. It specifies CASSLGSGELFF. Full variable domain (missing parts from reference TRBV5-1 and TRBJ2-2): KAGVTQTPRYLIKTRGQQVTLSCSPISGHRSVSWYQQTPGQGLQFLFEYFSETQRNKGNFPGRFSGRQFSNSRSEMNVSTLELGDSALYLCASSLGSGELFFGEGSRLTVL.

This chain links TRBV7-9 with TRBJ2-7, with D possibly matching TRBD2 (6 bases). This CDR3 region has 15 residues. Between the trimmed V and J ends, which lost 3 bases and 2 bases, there was a span of 14 bases. Germline V gives CDR1 SEHNR, CDR2 FQNEAQ (reference sequence). The chain's CDR3 is CASSFLTSYAYEQYF. CDR3 DNA: TGTGCCAGCAGCTTTCTCACTAGCTACGCCTACGAGCAGTACTTC.

The chain has TRBV29-1 and TRBJ1-2; 8 bases align to TRBD1. The CDR3 runs to 12 residues. The trim removed 4 bases at V and 7 bases at J, leaving 5 bases unmatched. Germline V gene lookup returns CDR1 SQVTM and CDR2 ANQGSEA. Here the CDR3 DNA reads TGCAGCGTTGGGGACAGGTGGGCTGGCTACACCTTC. Protein sequence: CSVGDRWAGYTF.

V usage is TRBV5-6 and J usage is TRBJ2-4; 8 positions match TRBD2. Trimming cost V 0 bases and J 1 base; bases outside gene matches: 6. CDR3 length: 17 amino acids. Germline V lookup: CDR1 SGHDT, CDR2 YYEEEE. CDR3 loop: CASSLVGSGTAKNIQYF. CDR3 sequence (DNA): TGTGCCAGCAGCTTGGTTGGTAGCGGGACGGCCAAAAACATTCAGTACTTC. The full variable domain, rest sourced from reference TRBV5-6 and TRBJ2-4, is DAGVTQSPTHLIKTRGQQVTLRCSPKSGHDTVSWYQQALGQGPQFIFQYYEEEERQRGNFPDRFSGHQFPNYSSELNVNALLLGDSALYLCASSLVGSGTAKNIQYFGAGTRLSVL.

V gene TRBV5-1 combines with J gene TRBJ1-2; D remains ambiguous. Germline-derived CDR1 and CDR2 are SGHRS and YFSETQ. The V end was cut by 4 bases, the J end by 6 bases, with 16 bases between. The CDR3 contains 14 residues. The CDR3 DNA reads as TGCGCCAGCAGCCCCAGGAGGGCCTCGGATGGCTACACCTTC. Translation gives CASSPRRASDGYTF.

This sequence joins TRBV18 and TRBJ2-1; 8 nucleotides match TRBD2. Germline V gene data show CDR1 as KGHSH and CDR2 as LQKENI. CDR3 length: 15 amino acids. V lost 0 bases, J lost 9 bases, and 7 bases stayed unmatched. The CDR3 nucleotides are TGTGCCAGCTCACCACCGAACGGGAGGGGAGGTGAGCAGTTCTTC. It encodes CASSPPNGRGGEQFF.